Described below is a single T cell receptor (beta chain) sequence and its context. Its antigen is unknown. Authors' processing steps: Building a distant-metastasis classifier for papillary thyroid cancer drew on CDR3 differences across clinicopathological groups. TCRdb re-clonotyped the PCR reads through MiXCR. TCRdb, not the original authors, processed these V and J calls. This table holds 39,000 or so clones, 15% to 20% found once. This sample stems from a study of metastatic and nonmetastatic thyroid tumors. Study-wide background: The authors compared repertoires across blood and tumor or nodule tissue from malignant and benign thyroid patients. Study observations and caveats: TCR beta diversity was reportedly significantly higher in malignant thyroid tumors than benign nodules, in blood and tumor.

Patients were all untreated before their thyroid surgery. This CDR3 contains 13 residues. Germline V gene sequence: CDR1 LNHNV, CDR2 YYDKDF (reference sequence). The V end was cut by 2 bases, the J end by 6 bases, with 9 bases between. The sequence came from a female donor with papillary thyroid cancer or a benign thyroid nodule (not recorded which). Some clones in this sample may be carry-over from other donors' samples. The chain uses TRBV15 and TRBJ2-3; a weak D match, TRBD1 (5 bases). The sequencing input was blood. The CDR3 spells CATSRIQGDTQYF. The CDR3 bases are TGTGCCACCAGCAGAATTCAGGGTGATACGCAGTATTTT.